Listed here are 21 T cell receptor beta chains from one sample, sequenced in a study of cytomegalovirus exposure and HLA in healthy donors. PCR was performed using 60 Vbeta and 13 Jbeta primers. Produced via immunoSEQ multiplex PCR; TCRdb's table is partial and in-frame only. This repertoire shows about 160,000 clones, approximately 79% found once; its top ten account for around 6.6%. The source material was PBMCs. The receptors stem from a man aged 45-60 years in good health and CMV-seropositive.

The rearrangement uses TRBV10-3 and TRBJ2-5; the D gene is possibly TRBD1 (6 bases). The V gene's germline CDR1 is ENHRY and CDR2 SYGVKD. V lost 6 bases, J lost 9 bases, and 14 bases lay in between. The CDR3 runs to 12 residues. This chain's CDR3 is CAISPDSLSQYF. The CDR3 region has the DNA TGTGCCATCAGCCCGGACAGTCTCTCCCAGTACTTC.

The V gene is TRBV15, the J gene TRBJ2-3; 13 bases map to TRBD2. This CDR3 has 16 amino acids. From germline, CDR1 is LNHNV and CDR2 YYDKDF (reference sequence). Germline trimming cut 5 bases from V and 4 bases from J; bases unmatched to any gene: 6. The CDR3 sequence is CATSPRLAGGPDTQYF. The CDR3 DNA is TGTGCCACCAGCCCGAGACTAGCGGGAGGCCCAGATACGCAGTATTTT.

This clone was counted a single time. The V call is TRBV19, the J call TRBJ2-2, with D possibly TRBD2 on 6 matching bases. The germline V gene encodes CDR1 LNHDA and CDR2 SQIVND (reference sequence). CDR3 size: 15 residues. V was shortened by 7 bases and J by 4 bases, with 16 bases between the two germline ends. The CDR3 sequence: CASTPEGWTTGELFF. CDR3 DNA sequence: TGTGCCAGTACCCCGGAGGGTTGGACCACCGGGGAGCTGTTTTTT. Together with reference TRBV19 and TRBJ2-2, the CDR3 gives the full variable domain: DGGITQSPKYLFRKEGQNVTLSCEQNLNHDAMYWYRQDPGQGLRLIYYSQIVNDFQKGDIAEGYSVSREKKESFPLTVTSAQKNPTAFYLCASTPEGWTTGELFFGEGSRLTVL.

The sample holds a few counts of this clone. The CDR3 loop is CASTLGLQGEQYF. CDR3 in DNA: TGTGCCAGCACCCTGGGTCTGCAGGGCGAGCAGTACTTC. This chain connects TRBV2 to TRBJ2-7; possible D gene TRBD1, 5 bases. Germline V gene sequence: CDR1 SNHLY, CDR2 FYNNEI. This CDR3 contains 13 residues. V was pared by 7 bases and J by 6 bases, with 16 bases between.

The chain joins TRBV5-4 to TRBJ2-1; 10 nucleotides agree with TRBD2. Losses at the gene ends were 5 bases for V and 4 bases for J; bases not matched to a gene: 6. The CDR3 loop spans 15 amino acids. Per germline, CDR1 SGHNT and CDR2 YYREEE (reference sequence). The CDR3 nucleotides read TGTGCCAGCAGGCCCGGGACTAGCGCATACAATGAGCAGTTCTTC. The encoded protein is CASRPGTSAYNEQFF.

V usage is TRBV6-6 and J usage is TRBJ2-5; D uncertain. The germline CDR1 and CDR2 sequences are MNHNY and SVGAGI (reference sequence). V lost 1 base to trimming and J lost 4 bases, with 13 bases between them. The CDR3 runs to 15 residues. Here the CDR3 DNA reads TGTGCCAGCAGTTACTTTTCAGAGGAGTCAGAGACCCAGTACTTC. This translates into CASSYFSEESETQYF.

This clone was counted between two and nine times. The V and J genes are TRBV7-6 and TRBJ1-6; D not certain. Looked up from germline, CDR1 is SGHVS and CDR2 is FNYEAQ. The V end lost 2 bases, the J end lost 8 bases, and 7 bases lay between the germline ends. CDR3 length equals 13 residues. The CDR3 DNA reads TGTGCCAGCAGCTTATACAGTGATTCACCCCTCCACTTT. Its protein is CASSLYSDSPLHF. Filled out from reference TRBV7-6 and TRBJ1-6, the complete variable domain reads GAGVSQSPRYKVTKRGQDVALRCDPISGHVSLYWYRQALGQGPEFLTYFNYEAQQDKSGLPNDRFSAERPEGSISTLTIQRTEQRDSAMYRCASSLYSDSPLHFGNGTRLTVT.

As concerns this clone: Compared with germline, one end of the junction differs, possibly owing to a read error. The chain joins TRBV7-9 to TRBJ2-3; D is perhaps TRBD1 (6 bases). CDR1 and CDR2 (germline): SEHNR, FQNEAQ (reference sequence). This CDR3 has 15 residues. The CDR3 DNA follows: TGTTCCAGCAGCTTAGGTCTACAGGGTGCAGATACGCAGTATTTT. It is translated as CSSSLGLQGADTQYF.

The chain links TRBV10-3 to TRBJ1-1; 7 bases fit TRBD1. The CDR3 sequence is 14 residues long. The V and J ends lost 7 bases and 0 bases, in that order; junction bases with no gene match: 5. CDR1 and CDR2 (germline): ENHRY, SYGVKD. The CDR3 here is CAITRQGLNTEAFF. As DNA, the CDR3 is TGTGCCATCACCCGACAGGGTCTGAACACTGAAGCTTTCTTT.

This rearrangement joins TRBV9 to TRBJ1-4; TRBD1 aligns across 10 bases. CDR3 length: 15 residues. The J segment lost 5 bases and the V segment lost 3 bases, leaving 4 bases of the junction unmatched. Germline V gene sequence: CDR1 SGDLS, CDR2 YYNGEE. The CDR3 is CASSAQDRGNEKLFF. The CDR3 DNA sequence: TGTGCCAGCAGCGCCCAGGACAGGGGGAATGAAAAACTGTTTTTT.

The V and J genes are TRBV7-8 and TRBJ2-2; D might be TRBD2 (6 bases). Germline V CDR1 and CDR2: SGHVS, FQNEAQ. The V end lost 6 bases, the J end lost 2 bases, and 13 bases lay between the germline ends. The CDR3 length is 15 residues. CDR3 loop: CASSPPGGNTGELFF. The CDR3 coding sequence is TGTGCCAGCAGTCCTCCCGGGGGTAACACCGGGGAGCTGTTTTTT. The complete variable domain, with remaining parts taken from reference TRBV7-8 and TRBJ2-2, reads GAGVSQSPRYKVAKRGQDVALRCDPISGHVSLFWYQQALGQGPEFLTYFQNEAQLDKSGLPSDRFFAERPEGSVSTLKIQRTQQEDSAVYLCASSPPGGNTGELFFGEGSRLTVL.

Only one count was recorded for this clone. V is TRBV2 and J is TRBJ2-5; 9 nucleotides match TRBD1. V lost 5 bases to trimming and J lost 5 bases; unmatched junction nucleotides: 6. The CDR3 contains 14 residues. The germline V gene has CDR1 SNHLY and CDR2 FYNNEI. The CDR3 sequence: CASSFRTGDETQYF. The CDR3 nucleotides read TGTGCCAGCAGTTTCCGGACAGGGGACGAGACCCAGTACTTC.

The rearrangement links TRBV11-2 to TRBJ2-1, with D possibly matching TRBD1 (6 bases). The CDR3 has 14 amino acids. V was shortened by 6 bases and J by 5 bases, with 14 bases between the two germline ends. Per the germline V gene, CDR1 is SGHAT and CDR2 is FQNNGV. The CDR3 is CASRRWGRDNEQFF. In nucleotides, the CDR3 is TGTGCCAGCAGAAGGTGGGGGCGCGACAATGAGCAGTTCTTC.

The chain carries TRBV2 and TRBJ2-5; 10 bases align to TRBD1. V lost 6 bases and J lost 4; bases outside the gene matches: 2. Germline V CDR1 and CDR2: SNHLY, FYNNEI. The CDR3 totals 13 residues. CDR3 protein: CASSGQGGETQYF. The CDR3 bases are TGTGCCAGCAGCGGACAGGGGGGAGAGACCCAGTACTTC.

Only a few counts were recorded for this clone. The genes are TRBV19 and TRBJ2-7; TRBD1 is a possible D gene (6 bases). V lost 7 bases and J lost 6, with 16 bases in between. The CDR3 has 13 amino acids. Looked up from germline, CDR1 is LNHDA and CDR2 is SQIVND (reference sequence). CDR3 region: CASTPLEGGEQYF. The DNA of the CDR3 is TGTGCCAGTACCCCCTTGGAAGGGGGCGAGCAGTACTTC.

The chain employs TRBV6-6 and TRBJ2-3, with a possible D match to TRBD1 (6 bases). V lost 2 bases to trimming and J lost 3 bases, with 15 bases between them. The CDR3 covers 16 residues. Germline V lookup: CDR1 MNHNY, CDR2 SVGAGI (reference sequence). The CDR3 reads CASSYPAVGGTDTQYF. The CDR3 nucleotides are TGTGCCAGCAGTTACCCGGCGGTAGGGGGAACAGATACGCAGTATTTT.

The genes are TRBV10-3 and TRBJ2-1; 9 bases are a match to TRBD2. The CDR3 covers 15 residues. V gave up 1 base and J gave up 7 bases; unmatched junction bases: 5. CDR1 is ENHRY and CDR2 is SYGVKD in the germline V gene. The CDR3 DNA reads as TGTGCCATCAGTGAGTTTAGCGGGAGTTCGAATGAGCAGTTCTTC. Protein product: CAISEFSGSSNEQFF.

V gene TRBV18 combines with J gene TRBJ2-7; 11 positions agree with TRBD1. The CDR3 loop spans 14 amino acids. V was clipped by 5 bases and J by 5 bases; unmatched bases: 5. Germline assignment: CDR1 KGHSH and CDR2 LQKENI. The CDR3 sequence: CASSTGTGGNEQYF. In DNA, the CDR3 is TGTGCCAGCTCAACCGGGACAGGGGGGAACGAGCAGTACTTC.

This chain uses TRBV11-2 with TRBJ2-2; TRBD2 matches at 9 bases. Germline CDR1 is SGHAT and CDR2 is FQNNGV. The V segment lost 1 base and the J segment 4 bases; nucleotides outside the gene matches: 7. The CDR3 spans 17 residues. The CDR3 nucleotides are TGTGCCAGCAGCTTAGGGGTGCTAGCGGGATTCACCGGGGAGCTGTTTTTT. It translates to CASSLGVLAGFTGELFF.

This clone was detected once. The rearrangement uses TRBV28 and TRBJ2-7, with 8 bases that match TRBD2. Germline values: CDR1 MDHEN, CDR2 SYDVKM. Trimming cost V 1 base and J 4 bases; bases outside gene matches: 18. CDR3 length: 19 amino acids. The CDR3: CASSLLLLEAGGAGYEQYF. In nucleotides, the CDR3 is TGTGCCAGCAGTTTATTACTCCTGGAGGCGGGGGGCGCGGGGTACGAGCAGTACTTC.

Regarding this clone: An end of the junction differs from the germline gene, which may be a read error. This rearrangement joins TRBV7-9 to TRBJ2-5; 9 bases fit TRBD2. The length of the CDR3 is 14 residues. Germline values: CDR1 SEHNR, CDR2 FQNEAQ (reference sequence). In DNA, the CDR3 is TGTTCCAGCAGCTCCGGGACTAGCTCGGAGACCCAGTACTTC. Amino acid sequence: CSSSSGTSSETQYF.